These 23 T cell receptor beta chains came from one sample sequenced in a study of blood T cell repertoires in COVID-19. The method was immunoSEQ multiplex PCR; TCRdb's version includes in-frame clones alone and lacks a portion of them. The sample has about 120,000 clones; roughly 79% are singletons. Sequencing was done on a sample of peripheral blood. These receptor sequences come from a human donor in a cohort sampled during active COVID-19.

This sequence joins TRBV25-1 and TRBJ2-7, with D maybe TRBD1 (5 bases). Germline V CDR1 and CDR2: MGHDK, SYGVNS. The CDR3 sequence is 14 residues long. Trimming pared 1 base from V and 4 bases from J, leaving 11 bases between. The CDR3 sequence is CASSEWTLTYEQYF. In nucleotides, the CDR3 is TGTGCCAGCAGTGAATGGACATTAACATACGAGCAGTACTTC.

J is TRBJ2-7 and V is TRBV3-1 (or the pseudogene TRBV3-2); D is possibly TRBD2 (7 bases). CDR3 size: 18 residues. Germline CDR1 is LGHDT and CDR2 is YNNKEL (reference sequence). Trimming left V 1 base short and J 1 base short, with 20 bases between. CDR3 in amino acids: CASSQGIFGGRGSYEQYF. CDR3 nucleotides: TGTGCCAGCAGCCAAGGGATTTTCGGGGGGCGCGGTTCCTACGAGCAGTACTTC.

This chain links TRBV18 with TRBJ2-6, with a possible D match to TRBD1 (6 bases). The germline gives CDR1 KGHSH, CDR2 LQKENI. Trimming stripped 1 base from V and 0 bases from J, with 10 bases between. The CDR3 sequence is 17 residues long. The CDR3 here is CASSPQGVISGANVLTF. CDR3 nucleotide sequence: TGTGCCAGCTCACCACAGGGGGTGATCTCTGGGGCCAACGTCCTGACTTTC.

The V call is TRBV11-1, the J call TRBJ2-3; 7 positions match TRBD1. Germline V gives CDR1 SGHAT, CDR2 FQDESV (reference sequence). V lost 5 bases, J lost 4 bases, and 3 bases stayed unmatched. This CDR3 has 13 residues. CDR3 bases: TGTGCCAGCAGCCCGACAGGGTCAGATACGCAGTATTTT. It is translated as CASSPTGSDTQYF. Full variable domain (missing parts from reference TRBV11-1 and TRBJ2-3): EAEVAQSPRYKITEKSQAVAFWCDPISGHATLYWYRQILGQGPELLVQFQDESVVDDSQLPKDRFSAERLKGVDSTLKIQPAELGDSAMYLCASSPTGSDTQYFGPGTRLTVL.

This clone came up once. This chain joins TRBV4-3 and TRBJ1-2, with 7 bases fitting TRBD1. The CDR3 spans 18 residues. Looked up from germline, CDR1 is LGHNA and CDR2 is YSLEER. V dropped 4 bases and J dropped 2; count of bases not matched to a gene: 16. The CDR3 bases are TGCGCCAGCAGCCCCTCCCGACAGGGCCATCCCAGAAACTATGGCTACACCTTC. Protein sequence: CASSPSRQGHPRNYGYTF.

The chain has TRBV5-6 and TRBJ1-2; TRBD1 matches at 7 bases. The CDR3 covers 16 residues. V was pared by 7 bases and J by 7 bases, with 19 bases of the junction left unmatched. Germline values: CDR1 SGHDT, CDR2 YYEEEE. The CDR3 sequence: CASLGAGGMSGGGYTF. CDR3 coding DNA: TGTGCCAGCCTAGGGGCAGGGGGAATGAGTGGAGGTGGCTACACCTTC.

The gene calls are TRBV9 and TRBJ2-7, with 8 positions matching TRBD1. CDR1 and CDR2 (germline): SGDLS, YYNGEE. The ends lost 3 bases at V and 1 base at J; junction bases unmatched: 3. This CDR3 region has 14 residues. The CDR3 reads CASSAGGSSYEQYF. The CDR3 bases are TGTGCCAGCAGCGCAGGGGGCAGTTCCTACGAGCAGTACTTC. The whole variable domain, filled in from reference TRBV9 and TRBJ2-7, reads DSGVTQTPKHLITATGQRVTLRCSPRSGDLSVYWYQQSLDQGLQFLIQYYNGEERAKGNILERFSAQQFPDLHSELNLSSLELGDSALYFCASSAGGSSYEQYFGPGTRLTVT.

The CDR3 DNA sequence: TGTGCCAGCAGCCGCGTTCTCAGCACAGATACGCAGTATTTT. Translation gives CASSRVLSTDTQYF. The rearrangement joins TRBV3-1 (or the pseudogene TRBV3-2) to TRBJ2-3; D unclear. The ends were cut back, 4 bases at V and 0 bases at J, with 8 bases in the middle. Germline V gene lookup returns CDR1 LGHDT and CDR2 YNNKEL (reference sequence). The CDR3 has 14 residues.

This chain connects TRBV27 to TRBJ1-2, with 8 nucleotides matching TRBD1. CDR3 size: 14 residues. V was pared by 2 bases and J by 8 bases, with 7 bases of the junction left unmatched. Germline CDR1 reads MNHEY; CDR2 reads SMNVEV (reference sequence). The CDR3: CASSLKPSGGGYTF. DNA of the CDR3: TGTGCCAGCAGTTTAAAACCCTCAGGGGGCGGCTACACCTTC.

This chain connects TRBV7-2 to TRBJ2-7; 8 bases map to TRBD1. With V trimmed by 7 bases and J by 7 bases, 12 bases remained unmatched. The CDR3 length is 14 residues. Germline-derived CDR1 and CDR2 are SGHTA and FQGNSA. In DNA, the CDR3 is TGTGCCAGCAAGGGACAGGAAGGGCCGGGGGAGCAGTACTTC. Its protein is CASKGQEGPGEQYF.

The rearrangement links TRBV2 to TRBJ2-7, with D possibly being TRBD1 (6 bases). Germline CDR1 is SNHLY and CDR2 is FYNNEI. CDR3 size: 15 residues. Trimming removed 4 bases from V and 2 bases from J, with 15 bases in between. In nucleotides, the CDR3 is TGTGCCAGCAGTGCCCAGGGGCGACTGACCTACGAGCAGTACTTC. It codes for CASSAQGRLTYEQYF.

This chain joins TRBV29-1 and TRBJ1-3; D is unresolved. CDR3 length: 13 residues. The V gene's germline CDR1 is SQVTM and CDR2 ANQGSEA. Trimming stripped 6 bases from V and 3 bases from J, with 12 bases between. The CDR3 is CSVRGSVGNTIYF. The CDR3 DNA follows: TGCAGCGTGCGGGGAAGTGTTGGAAACACCATATATTTT.

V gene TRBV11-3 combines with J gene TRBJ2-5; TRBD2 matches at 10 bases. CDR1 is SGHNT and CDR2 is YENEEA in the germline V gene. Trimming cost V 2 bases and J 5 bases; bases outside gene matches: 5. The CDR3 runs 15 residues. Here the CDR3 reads CASSLRSGGAETQYF. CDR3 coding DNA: TGTGCCAGCAGCTTAAGGAGCGGGGGGGCGGAGACCCAGTACTTC.

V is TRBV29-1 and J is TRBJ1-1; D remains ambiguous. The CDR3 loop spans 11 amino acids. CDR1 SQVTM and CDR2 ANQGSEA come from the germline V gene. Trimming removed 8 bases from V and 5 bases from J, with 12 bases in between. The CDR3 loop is CSSREFTEAFF. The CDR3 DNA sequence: TGCAGCTCACGAGAATTTACTGAAGCTTTCTTT.

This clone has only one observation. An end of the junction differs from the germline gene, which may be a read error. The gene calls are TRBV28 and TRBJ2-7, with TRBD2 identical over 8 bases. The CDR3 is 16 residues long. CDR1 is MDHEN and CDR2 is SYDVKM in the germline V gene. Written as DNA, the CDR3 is TGTGCCAGCACTTTAGCGTCCGGCCTAGCGGGCTACGAGCAGTACTTC. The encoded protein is CASTLASGLAGYEQYF.

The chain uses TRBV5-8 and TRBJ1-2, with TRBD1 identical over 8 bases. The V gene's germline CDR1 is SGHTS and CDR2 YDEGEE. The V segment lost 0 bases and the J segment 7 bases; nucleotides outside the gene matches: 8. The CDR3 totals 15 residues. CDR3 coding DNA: TGTGCCAGCAGCTTGGCCCTCGGACAGGGAGGTGGCTACACCTTC. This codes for CASSLALGQGGGYTF.

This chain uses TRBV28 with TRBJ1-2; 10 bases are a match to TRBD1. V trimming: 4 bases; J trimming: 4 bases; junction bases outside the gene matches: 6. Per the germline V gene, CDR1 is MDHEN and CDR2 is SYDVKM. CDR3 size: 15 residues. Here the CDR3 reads CASSYRDRGTYGYTF. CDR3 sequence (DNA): TGTGCCAGCAGTTACCGGGACAGGGGTACCTATGGCTACACCTTC.

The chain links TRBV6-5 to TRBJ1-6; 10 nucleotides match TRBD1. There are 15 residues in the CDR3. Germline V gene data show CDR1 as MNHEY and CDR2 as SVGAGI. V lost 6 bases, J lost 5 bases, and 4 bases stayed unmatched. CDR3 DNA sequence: TGTGCCAGCAGACATGACAGGGGGCATAATTCACCCCTCCACTTT. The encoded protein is CASRHDRGHNSPLHF.

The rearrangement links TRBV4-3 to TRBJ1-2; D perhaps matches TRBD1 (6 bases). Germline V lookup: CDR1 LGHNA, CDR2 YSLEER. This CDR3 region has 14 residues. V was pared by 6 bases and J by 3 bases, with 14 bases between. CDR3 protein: CASRPDRTYYGYTF. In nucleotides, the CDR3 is TGCGCCAGCAGACCCGACAGGACTTACTATGGCTACACCTTC.

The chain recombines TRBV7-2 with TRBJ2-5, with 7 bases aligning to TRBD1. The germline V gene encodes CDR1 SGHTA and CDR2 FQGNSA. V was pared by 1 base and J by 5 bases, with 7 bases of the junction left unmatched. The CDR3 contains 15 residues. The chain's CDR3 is CASSLGDRRRETQYF. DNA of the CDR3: TGTGCCAGCAGCTTAGGGGACAGAAGGCGGGAGACCCAGTACTTC. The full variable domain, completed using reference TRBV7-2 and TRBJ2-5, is GAGVSQSPSNKVTEKGKDVELRCDPISGHTALYWYRQSLGQGLEFLIYFQGNSAPDKSGLPSDRFSAERTGGSVSTLTIQRTQQEDSAVYLCASSLGDRRRETQYFGPGTRLLVL.

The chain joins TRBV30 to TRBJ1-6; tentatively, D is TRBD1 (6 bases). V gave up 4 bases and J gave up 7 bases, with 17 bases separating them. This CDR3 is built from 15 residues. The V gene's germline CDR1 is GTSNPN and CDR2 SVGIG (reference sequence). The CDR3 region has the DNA TGTGCCTGGAAACCACGGACAGAGCTGAATTCACCCCTCCACTTT. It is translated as CAWKPRTELNSPLHF.

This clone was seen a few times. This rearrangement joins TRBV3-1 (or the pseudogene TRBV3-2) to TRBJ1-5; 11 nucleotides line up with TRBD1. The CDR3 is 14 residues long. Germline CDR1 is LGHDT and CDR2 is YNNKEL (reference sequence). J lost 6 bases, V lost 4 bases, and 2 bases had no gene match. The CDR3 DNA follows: TGTGCCAGCAGCCCTGGGACAGGGGGTCAGCCCCAGCATTTT. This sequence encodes CASSPGTGGQPQHF.

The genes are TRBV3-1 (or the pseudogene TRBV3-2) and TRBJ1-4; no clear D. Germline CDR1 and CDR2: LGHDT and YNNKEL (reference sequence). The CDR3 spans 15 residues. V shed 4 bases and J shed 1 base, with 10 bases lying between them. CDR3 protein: CASSPRRGTNEKLFF. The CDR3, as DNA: TGTGCCAGCAGCCCCCGCCGGGGAACTAATGAAAAACTGTTTTTT.